The entry below describes one T cell receptor beta chain. What it binds is not known. Profiled with immunoSEQ multiplex PCR; TCRdb holds only in-frame clones, not every one. The repertoire consists of about 33,000 clones, with around 68% occurring once and the leading ten covering under 4.5%. Germline V gives CDR1 ENHRY, CDR2 SYGVKD. V was cut by 3 bases and J by 5 bases, with 11 bases left in between. The length of the CDR3 is 13 residues. The time point is: cycle 4 day 1 (C4D1), after five to seven weeks of nivolumab. Every patient was affected by relapse after autologous stem cell transplantation, while exposure to brentuximab vedotin was not uniform. The data were taken from a study of PD-1 blockade in classical Hodgkin lymphoma. Regarding the study as a whole: Patients who initiated nivolumab within 1 year of ASCT were excluded. Patients with a complete response exhibited baseline diversity comparable to newly diagnosed patients. Repertoire difference causes, possibly disease activity or prior therapy, remain undefined.

This clonotype was obtained from a human donor with classical Hodgkin lymphoma. This chain joins TRBV10-3 and TRBJ2-7, with D uncertain. The sample here was peripheral blood mononuclear cells (PBMCs), taken before the fourth cycle of nivolumab. The CDR3 here is CAISDSILDEQYF. The CDR3 bases are TGTGCCATCAGTGACTCTATTCTCGACGAGCAGTACTTC.